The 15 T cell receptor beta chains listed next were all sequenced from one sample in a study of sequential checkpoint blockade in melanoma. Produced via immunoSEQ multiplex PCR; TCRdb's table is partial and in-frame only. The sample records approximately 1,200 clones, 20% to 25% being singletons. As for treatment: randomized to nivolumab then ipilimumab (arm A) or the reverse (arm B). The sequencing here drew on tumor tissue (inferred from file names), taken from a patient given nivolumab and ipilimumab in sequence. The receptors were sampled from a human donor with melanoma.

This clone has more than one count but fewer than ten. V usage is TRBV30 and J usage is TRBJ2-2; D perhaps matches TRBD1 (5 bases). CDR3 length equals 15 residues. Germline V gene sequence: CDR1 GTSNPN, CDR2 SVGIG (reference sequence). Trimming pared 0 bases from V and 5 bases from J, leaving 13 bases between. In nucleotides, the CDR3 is TGTGCCTGGAGTGTAAGCAGGGTCGAAACCGGGGAGCTGTTTTTT. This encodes CAWSVSRVETGELFF.

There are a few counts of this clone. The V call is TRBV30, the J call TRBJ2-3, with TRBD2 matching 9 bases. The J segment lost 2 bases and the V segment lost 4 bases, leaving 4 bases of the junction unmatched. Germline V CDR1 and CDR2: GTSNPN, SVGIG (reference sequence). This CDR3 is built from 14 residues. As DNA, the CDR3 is TGTGCCTGGAATCTAGCGGGGTACACAGATACGCAGTATTTT. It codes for CAWNLAGYTDTQYF.

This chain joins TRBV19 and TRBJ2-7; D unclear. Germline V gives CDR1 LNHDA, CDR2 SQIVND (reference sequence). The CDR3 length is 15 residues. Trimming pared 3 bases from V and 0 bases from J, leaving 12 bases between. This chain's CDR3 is CASSIGLHPSYEQYF. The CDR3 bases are TGTGCCAGTAGTATTGGGCTCCATCCCTCCTACGAGCAGTACTTC.

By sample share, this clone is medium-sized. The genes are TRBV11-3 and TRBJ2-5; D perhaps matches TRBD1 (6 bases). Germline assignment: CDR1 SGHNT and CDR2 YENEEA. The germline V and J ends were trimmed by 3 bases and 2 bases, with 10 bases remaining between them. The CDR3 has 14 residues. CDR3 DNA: TGTGCCAGCAGCTTTTCAGGGGATCAAGAGACCCAGTACTTC. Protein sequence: CASSFSGDQETQYF.

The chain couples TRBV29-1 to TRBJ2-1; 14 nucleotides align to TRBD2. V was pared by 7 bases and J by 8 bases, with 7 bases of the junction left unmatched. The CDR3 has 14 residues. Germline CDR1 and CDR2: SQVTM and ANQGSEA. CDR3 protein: CSGGTSGGPDEQFF. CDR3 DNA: TGCAGCGGGGGGACTAGCGGGGGCCCCGATGAGCAGTTCTTC.

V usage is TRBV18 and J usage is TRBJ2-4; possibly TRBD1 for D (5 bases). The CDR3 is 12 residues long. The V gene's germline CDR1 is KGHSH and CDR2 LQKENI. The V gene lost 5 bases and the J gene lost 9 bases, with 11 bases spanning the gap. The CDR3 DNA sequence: TGTGCCAGCTCAGTAGGGGTTGGCATTCAGTACTTC. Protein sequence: CASSVGVGIQYF.

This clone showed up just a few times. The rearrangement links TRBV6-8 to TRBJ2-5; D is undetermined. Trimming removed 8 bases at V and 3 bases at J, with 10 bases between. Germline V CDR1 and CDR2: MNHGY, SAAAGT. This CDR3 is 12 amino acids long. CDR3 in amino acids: CASGEEEETQYF. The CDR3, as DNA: TGTGCCAGCGGAGAGGAAGAAGAGACCCAGTACTTC.

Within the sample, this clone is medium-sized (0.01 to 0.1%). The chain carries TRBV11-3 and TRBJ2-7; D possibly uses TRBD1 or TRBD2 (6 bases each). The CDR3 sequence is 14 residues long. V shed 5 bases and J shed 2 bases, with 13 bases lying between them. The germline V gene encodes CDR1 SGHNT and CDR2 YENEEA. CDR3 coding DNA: TGTGCCAGCAGCCAAGGGGGAGGCCCCTACGAGCAGTACTTC. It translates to CASSQGGGPYEQYF.

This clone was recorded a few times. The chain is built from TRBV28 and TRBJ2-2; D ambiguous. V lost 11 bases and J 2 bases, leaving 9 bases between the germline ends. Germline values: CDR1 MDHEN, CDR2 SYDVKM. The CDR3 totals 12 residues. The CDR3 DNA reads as TGTGCCGGGCTGAGTAACACCGGGGAGCTGTTTTTT. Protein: CAGLSNTGELFF.

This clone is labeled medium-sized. CDR3 in amino acids: CAVEGRINNEQFF. The DNA of the CDR3 is TGTGCCGTTGAGGGACGGATTAACAATGAGCAGTTCTTC. The chain carries TRBV6-8 and TRBJ2-1; D might be TRBD1 or TRBD2, each matching 5 bases. The germline V gene has CDR1 MNHGY and CDR2 SAAAGT. The V end was cut by 11 bases, the J end by 5 bases, with 16 bases between. The CDR3 is made up of 13 amino acids.

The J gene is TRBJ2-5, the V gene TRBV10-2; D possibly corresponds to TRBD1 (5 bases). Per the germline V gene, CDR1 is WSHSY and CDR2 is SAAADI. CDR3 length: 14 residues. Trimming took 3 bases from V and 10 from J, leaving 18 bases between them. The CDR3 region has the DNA TGCGCCAGCAGTGAAGGGGCAAGGTTCTTGGGCCAGTACTTC. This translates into CASSEGARFLGQYF.

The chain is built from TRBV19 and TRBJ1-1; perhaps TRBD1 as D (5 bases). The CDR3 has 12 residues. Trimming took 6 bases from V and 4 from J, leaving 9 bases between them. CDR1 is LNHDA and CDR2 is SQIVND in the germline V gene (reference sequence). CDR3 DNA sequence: TGTGCCAGTAGCTCTAGGGGCACTGAAGCTTTCTTT. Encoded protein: CASSSRGTEAFF.

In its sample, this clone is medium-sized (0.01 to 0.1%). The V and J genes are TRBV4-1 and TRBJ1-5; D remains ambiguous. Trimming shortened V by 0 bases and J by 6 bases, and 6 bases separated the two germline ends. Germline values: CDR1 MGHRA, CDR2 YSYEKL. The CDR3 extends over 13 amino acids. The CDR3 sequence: CASSQEEGQPQHF. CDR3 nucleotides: TGCGCCAGCAGCCAAGAGGAGGGTCAGCCCCAGCATTTT.

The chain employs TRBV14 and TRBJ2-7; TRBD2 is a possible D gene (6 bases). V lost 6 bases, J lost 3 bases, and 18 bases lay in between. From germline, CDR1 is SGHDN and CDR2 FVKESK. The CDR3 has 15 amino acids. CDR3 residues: CASSELAGNRYEQYF. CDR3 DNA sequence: TGTGCCAGCAGTGAACTCGCGGGGAATCGCTACGAGCAGTACTTC.

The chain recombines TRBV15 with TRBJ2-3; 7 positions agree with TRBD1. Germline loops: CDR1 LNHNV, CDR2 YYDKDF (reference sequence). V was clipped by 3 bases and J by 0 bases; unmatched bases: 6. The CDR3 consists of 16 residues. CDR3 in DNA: TGTGCCACCAGCAGGGATGAGGGGGCTAGCACAGATACGCAGTATTTT. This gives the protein CATSRDEGASTDTQYF. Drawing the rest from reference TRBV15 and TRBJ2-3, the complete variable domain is DAMVIQNPRYQVTQFGKPVTLSCSQTLNHNVMYWYQQKSSQAPKLLFHYYDKDFNNEADTPDNFQSRRPNTSFCFLDIRSPGLGDTAMYLCATSRDEGASTDTQYFGPGTRLTVL.